This T cell receptor (beta chain) originates from a study of spatial heterogeneity in lung cancer. Study-level background: Each distinct TCR and UMI combination averaged more than ten appearances in raw reads. Regarding the study as a whole: Ubiquitous expanded tumor TCRs surfaced in blood more at resection than they did at follow-up.

Ten or more counts support this clonotype. No antigen is known for it. Each molecule of TCR cDNA was tagged with one unique molecular identifier. TCRdb itself ran the 5' RACE reads through MiXCR, one entry per CDR3 protein. The table includes tens of thousands of distinct CDR3 sequences, 6% to 8% detected once. Looked up from germline, CDR1 is LGHDT and CDR2 is YNNKEL (reference sequence). The CDR3 totals 15 residues. Losses at the gene ends were 3 bases for V and 3 bases for J; bases not matched to a gene: 4. The sample's time point: sample taken at primary tumor resection. Samples were donated by 72 untreated early-stage non-small cell lung cancer patients.

This clonotype originated in a male donor with early-stage non-small cell lung cancer. Source: PBMCs, taken at surgery. The chain joins TRBV3-1 to TRBJ1-4; 7 bases are a match to TRBD1. CDR3 region: CASSQNRGSNEKLFF. The CDR3 DNA reads TGTGCCAGCAGCCAGAACAGGGGATCTAATGAAAAACTGTTTTTT.